Included here is one TCR beta chain sequence, with context. These data are taken from a study of control samples from healthy donors and cancer patients. Measured with immunoSEQ multiplex PCR; TCRdb has only the in-frame clones, and not every one. Altogether about 130,000 clones are present, just under 95% being singletons, with the ten largest covering 3.6%. This CDR3 region has 15 residues. V was clipped by 8 bases and J by 2 bases; unmatched bases: 11. Germline V gene data show CDR1 as GTSNPN and CDR2 as SVGIG (reference sequence). The chain carries TRBV30 and TRBJ1-4, with 7 bases lining up with TRBD1. This receptor was taken from a man aged 25 to 45 in good health. Input material: blood. The CDR3 DNA reads TGTGCCGCCGACAGGGCGGGATCGACTAATGAAAAACTGTTTTTT. It encodes CAADRAGSTNEKLFF.